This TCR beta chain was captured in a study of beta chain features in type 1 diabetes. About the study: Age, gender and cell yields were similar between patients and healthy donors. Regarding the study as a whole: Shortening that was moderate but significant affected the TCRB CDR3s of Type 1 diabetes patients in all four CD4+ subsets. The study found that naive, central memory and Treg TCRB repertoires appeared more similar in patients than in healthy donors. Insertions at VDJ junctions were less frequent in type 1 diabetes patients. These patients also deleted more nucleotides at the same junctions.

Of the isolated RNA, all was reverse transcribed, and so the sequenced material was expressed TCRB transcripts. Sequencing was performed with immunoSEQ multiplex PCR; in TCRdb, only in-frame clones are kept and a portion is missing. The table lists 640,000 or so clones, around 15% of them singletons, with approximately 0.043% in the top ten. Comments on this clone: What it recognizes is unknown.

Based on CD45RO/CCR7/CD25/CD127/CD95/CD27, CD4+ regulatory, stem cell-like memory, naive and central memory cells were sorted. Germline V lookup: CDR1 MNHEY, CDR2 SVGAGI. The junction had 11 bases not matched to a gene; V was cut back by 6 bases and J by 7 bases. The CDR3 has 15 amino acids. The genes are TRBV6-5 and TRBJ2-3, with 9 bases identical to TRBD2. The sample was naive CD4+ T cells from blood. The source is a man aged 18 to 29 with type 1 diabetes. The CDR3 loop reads CASSSPAGGPHTQYF. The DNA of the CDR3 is TGTGCCAGCAGCTCCCCGGCGGGGGGGCCTCATACGCAGTATTTT.